Listed here are 23 T cell receptor beta chains from one sample, sequenced in a study of cytomegalovirus exposure and HLA in healthy donors. With 60 Vbeta and 13 Jbeta primers, the PCR was carried out. Clones were read by immunoSEQ multiplex PCR, and TCRdb kept only the in-frame ones, dropping some. Of about 170,000 clones listed, nearly 80% were seen once; the top ten hold about 0.93%. Sequencing was carried out using PBMCs. The receptor set was obtained from a woman aged 45-65 years in good health and CMV-seropositive.

The chain employs TRBV2 and TRBJ2-7, with TRBD2 identical over 8 bases. The CDR3 is 14 residues long. With V trimmed by 7 bases and J by 3 bases, 8 bases remained unmatched. Germline CDR1 SNHLY, CDR2 FYNNEI. The CDR3, as DNA: TGTGCCAGCAAACTCAGCGGGGGAGGCTACGAGCAGTACTTC. This gives the protein CASKLSGGGYEQYF.

V gene TRBV5-8 combines with J gene TRBJ2-6, with D possibly being TRBD2 (5 bases). The V gene's germline CDR1 is SGHTS and CDR2 YDEGEE. V was pared by 4 bases and J by 0 bases, with 11 bases between. There are 16 residues in the CDR3. The CDR3 loop is CASSAGLYSGANVLTF. The CDR3 coding sequence is TGTGCCAGCAGCGCCGGACTCTACTCTGGGGCCAACGTCCTGACTTTC.

The chain is built from TRBV6-1 and TRBJ2-7; 8 bases align to TRBD1. J gave up 3 bases and V 3 bases, and 10 bases lay outside the gene matches. This CDR3 spans 16 amino acids. Germline loops: CDR1 MNHNS, CDR2 SASEGT. The CDR3 region has the DNA TGTGCCAGCAGTGATGGGGGACAGGCCTTCCTCTACGAGCAGTACTTC. Translation gives CASSDGGQAFLYEQYF.

V and J are TRBV29-1 and TRBJ1-4; 7 bases are a match to TRBD1. Germline lookup yields CDR1 SQVTM and CDR2 ANQGSEA. The trim removed 7 bases at V and 1 base at J, leaving 6 bases unmatched. The length of the CDR3 is 14 residues. The CDR3 here is CSAGDSGTNEKLFF. For the CDR3, the DNA is TGCAGCGCGGGGGACAGTGGAACTAATGAAAAACTGTTTTTT.

This chain connects TRBV25-1 to TRBJ1-1, with no clear D. The CDR3 sequence is 15 residues long. V dropped 4 bases and J dropped 4 bases, with 16 bases sitting between them. The germline CDR1 and CDR2 sequences are MGHDK and SYGVNS. CDR3 DNA sequence: TGTGCCAGCAGTGGAGATTTTCCGGAGAGCACTGAAGCTTTCTTT. It encodes CASSGDFPESTEAFF.

This clone was detected once. The chain joins TRBV7-8 to TRBJ2-7; D is unresolved. Germline V gene data show CDR1 as SGHVS and CDR2 as FQNEAQ. The ends were cut back, 3 bases at V and 6 bases at J, with 9 bases in the middle. This CDR3 comprises 12 residues. The CDR3 is CASSFTVLEQYF. The CDR3 coding sequence is TGTGCCAGCAGCTTTACGGTTCTCGAGCAGTACTTC. The full variable domain, in which reference TRBV7-8 and TRBJ2-7 provide the parts outside the CDR3, is GAGVSQSPRYKVAKRGQDVALRCDPISGHVSLFWYQQALGQGPEFLTYFQNEAQLDKSGLPSDRFFAERPEGSVSTLKIQRTQQEDSAVYLCASSFTVLEQYFGPGTRLTVT.

The count of this clone is one. The chain combines TRBV19 with TRBJ2-3, with D tentatively TRBD2 (7 bases). There are 15 residues in the CDR3. Germline V gene data show CDR1 as LNHDA and CDR2 as SQIVND (reference sequence). V lost 7 bases and J lost 0, with 14 bases in between. CDR3 sequence reads: CASMGRGRSTDTQYF. CDR3 DNA sequence: TGTGCCAGTATGGGGCGGGGGCGTAGCACAGATACGCAGTATTTT.

V usage is TRBV4-1 and J usage is TRBJ2-3; 9 nucleotides match TRBD1. This CDR3 contains 16 residues. V shed 3 bases, J shed 0 bases, and the junction held 4 bases outside the gene matches. Germline CDR1 reads MGHRA; CDR2 reads YSYEKL. This CDR3 is CASSQATGGSTDTQYF. The CDR3 nucleotides are TGCGCCAGCAGCCAGGCGACAGGGGGAAGCACAGATACGCAGTATTTT.

CDR3 sequence: CASRPTGGNQPQHF. The CDR3 coding sequence is TGTGCCAGCAGACCGACAGGGGGCAATCAGCCCCAGCATTTT. The J gene is TRBJ1-5, the V gene TRBV6-5, with TRBD1 matching 8 bases. Losses at the gene ends were 6 bases for V and 2 bases for J; bases not matched to a gene: 3. The CDR3 spans 14 residues. CDR1 and CDR2 from the germline V gene are MNHEY and SVGAGI.

This chain links TRBV7-8 with TRBJ2-1, with 9 bases identical to TRBD1. The CDR3 totals 15 residues. In germline, CDR1 is SGHVS, CDR2 FQNEAQ. The J segment lost 6 bases and the V segment lost 5 bases, leaving 8 bases of the junction unmatched. The CDR3 DNA follows: TGTGCCAGCAGCCCCCGGGACAGGGTCCCCAATGAGCAGTTCTTC. Encoded protein: CASSPRDRVPNEQFF. The variable domain in full, with the rest retrieved from reference TRBV7-8 and TRBJ2-1, is GAGVSQSPRYKVAKRGQDVALRCDPISGHVSLFWYQQALGQGPEFLTYFQNEAQLDKSGLPSDRFFAERPEGSVSTLKIQRTQQEDSAVYLCASSPRDRVPNEQFFGPGTRLTVL.

The chain uses TRBV7-2 and TRBJ2-7; TRBD1 agrees at 7 bases. There are 15 residues in the CDR3. Germline values: CDR1 SGHTA, CDR2 FQGNSA. Trimming removed 5 bases from V and 4 bases from J; junction bases left unmatched: 11. The CDR3 DNA sequence: TGTGCCAGCAGCCATACGACAGGGATGTATTACGAGCAGTACTTC. Translated, it gives CASSHTTGMYYEQYF.

This clone showed up just once. The V call is TRBV19, the J call TRBJ2-1, with D uncertain. V was clipped by 3 bases and J by 2 bases, with 11 bases between them. Germline V gene lookup returns CDR1 LNHDA and CDR2 SQIVND (reference sequence). The CDR3 has 15 residues. CDR3 sequence reads: CASSIGQFTYNEQFF. The CDR3 DNA reads as TGTGCCAGTAGTATTGGGCAGTTTACCTACAATGAGCAGTTCTTC.

This clone was recorded once. The chain couples TRBV27 to TRBJ1-5, with 9 bases fitting TRBD1. The CDR3 is 15 residues long. V lost 5 bases and J lost 1; bases outside the gene matches: 3. In germline, CDR1 is MNHEY, CDR2 SMNVEV (reference sequence). The CDR3 spells CASSKGQGSNQPQHF. In DNA, the CDR3 is TGTGCCAGCAGTAAAGGACAGGGGAGCAATCAGCCCCAGCATTTT.

This chain joins TRBV13 and TRBJ2-4, with 15 bases that match TRBD2. The junction had 8 bases not matched to a gene; V was cut back by 1 base and J by 4 bases. Germline values: CDR1 PRHDT, CDR2 FYEKMQ (reference sequence). The CDR3 is 19 amino acids. As DNA, the CDR3 is TGTGCCAGCAGCTTAGCCGGGACTAGCGGGGGGCGACTTAAAAACATTCAGTACTTC. Translated: CASSLAGTSGGRLKNIQYF. The full variable domain, its missing parts supplied by reference TRBV13 and TRBJ2-4, is AAGVIQSPRHLIKEKRETATLKCYPIPRHDTVYWYQQGPGQDPQFLISFYEKMQSDKGSIPDRFSAQQFSDYHSELNMSSLELGDSALYFCASSLAGTSGGRLKNIQYFGAGTRLSVL.

This chain uses TRBV2 with TRBJ2-7; D not resolved. The CDR3 has 13 residues. CDR1 SNHLY and CDR2 FYNNEI come from the germline V gene. V shed 2 bases and J shed 3 bases, with 8 bases lying between them. The CDR3 sequence is CASSEYRLYEQYF. The CDR3 DNA reads TGTGCCAGCAGTGAATACCGACTCTACGAGCAGTACTTC. The full variable domain, rest sourced from reference TRBV2 and TRBJ2-7, is EPEVTQTPSHQVTQMGQEVILRCVPISNHLYFYWYRQILGQKVEFLVSFYNNEISEKSEIFDDQFSVERPDGSNFTLKIRSTKLEDSAMYFCASSEYRLYEQYFGPGTRLTVT.

This clone appeared a single time. The gene calls are TRBV28 and TRBJ1-5; D unresolved. The CDR3 runs 12 residues. The germline V gene has CDR1 MDHEN and CDR2 SYDVKM. V lost 2 bases and J 9 bases, leaving 8 bases between the germline ends. CDR3: CASSLTSGPQHF. CDR3 sequence (DNA): TGTGCCAGCAGTTTAACGAGCGGGCCCCAGCATTTT.

The chain employs TRBV19 and TRBJ1-4; a possible D gene is TRBD1 (5 bases). The CDR3 spans 13 residues. The V gene lost 3 bases and the J gene lost 8 bases, with 10 bases spanning the gap. Germline V gene lookup returns CDR1 LNHDA and CDR2 SQIVND (reference sequence). This chain's CDR3 is CASSIGGREKLFF. CDR3 nucleotide sequence: TGTGCCAGTAGTATCGGGGGTCGGGAAAAACTGTTTTTT.

This chain joins TRBV6-5 and TRBJ2-7, with 12 bases matching TRBD1. J lost 1 base, V lost 6 bases, and 4 bases had no gene match. The CDR3 runs to 15 residues. Germline-derived CDR1 and CDR2 are MNHEY and SVGAGI. CDR3 protein: CASSRDRGPSYEQYF. Written as DNA, the CDR3 is TGTGCCAGCAGCCGGGACAGGGGGCCTTCCTACGAGCAGTACTTC.

V gene TRBV19 combines with J gene TRBJ1-1; 10 bases are shared with TRBD1. The CDR3 contains 13 residues. Trimming took 7 bases from V and 7 from J; bases not matched to a gene: 6. Germline values: CDR1 LNHDA, CDR2 SQIVND (reference sequence). The CDR3, as DNA: TGTGCCAGTAAGGGACAGGGGAGGGGTGAAGCTTTCTTT. Translated, it gives CASKGQGRGEAFF.

This clone was seen more than once but under ten times. The chain has TRBV9 and TRBJ2-7; no clear D gene. V lost 0 bases and J lost 0, with 7 bases in between. Per the germline V gene, CDR1 is SGDLS and CDR2 is YYNGEE. The CDR3 consists of 14 residues. The DNA for the CDR3 is TGTGCCAGCAGCGTAGACGCGAGCTCCTACGAGCAGTACTTC. Translation: CASSVDASSYEQYF.

The chain combines TRBV28 with TRBJ2-5; the match to TRBD2 covers 10 bases. Trimming took 4 bases from V and 5 from J; bases not matched to a gene: 16. The CDR3 is 18 residues long. The V gene's germline CDR1 is MDHEN and CDR2 SYDVKM. The CDR3 region is CASSSPSSGGPRGETQYF. As DNA, the CDR3 is TGTGCCAGCAGTTCCCCGTCTAGCGGGGGCCCACGGGGGGAGACCCAGTACTTC.

This clone was recorded a few times. J is TRBJ2-7 and V is TRBV10-2, with TRBD2 as a possible D gene (5 bases). Trimming took off 4 bases at V and 0 bases at J, with 10 bases between the two ends. Germline V gene sequence: CDR1 WSHSY, CDR2 SAAADI. The CDR3 runs to 14 residues. CDR3 coding DNA: TGCGCCAGCAGTGGGTGGGAGAGCTCCTACGAGCAGTACTTC. Translated, it gives CASSGWESSYEQYF.

This chain uses TRBV2 with TRBJ1-6, with 11 bases identical to TRBD1. The CDR3 sequence is 15 residues long. Germline values: CDR1 SNHLY, CDR2 FYNNEI. V lost 6 bases and J lost 7; bases outside the gene matches: 5. The CDR3 bases are TGTGCCAGCAGCGAGGGACAGGGGGACAATTCACCCCTCCACTTT. This translates into CASSEGQGDNSPLHF. Based on the CDR3 plus reference TRBV2 and TRBJ1-6, the full variable domain is EPEVTQTPSHQVTQMGQEVILRCVPISNHLYFYWYRQILGQKVEFLVSFYNNEISEKSEIFDDQFSVERPDGSNFTLKIRSTKLEDSAMYFCASSEGQGDNSPLHFGNGTRLTVT.